The entry below gives a single T cell receptor beta chain sequence along with its context. The antigen remains unidentified. This entry comes from a study of Graves' ophthalmopathy and Graves' hyperthyroidism. Study-wide context: Researchers classed hyperthyroidism as stable given no ophthalmopathy within 18 months of follow-up. Study results and limitations: As the model predicted ophthalmopathy progression, it achieved a sensitivity of about 71% and a specificity of about 78%. Ophthalmopathy was separated from stable hyperthyroidism by a 13-signature model with approximately 91% sensitivity and approximately 81% specificity.

The CDR3 runs 15 residues. The germline CDR1 and CDR2 sequences are DFQATT and SNEGSKA (reference sequence). V was clipped by 0 bases and J by 0 bases, with 9 bases between them. CDR3 regions of TCR beta were amplified from RNA transcripts. HTBI primers were employed in first-round RT-PCR, then a second-round multiplex PCR followed. One entry per CDR3 protein, called by TCRdb with MiXCR from the multiplex PCR reads. The repertoire includes a few hundred thousand distinct CDR3 sequences, 35% to 40% of them detected once, and 3.5% to 4.5% sits in the top ten. The chain links TRBV20-1 to TRBJ1-3, with D perhaps matching TRBD1 (5 bases). The source material was peripheral blood or thyroid tissue (not recorded which). This TCR came from an adult man with Graves' hyperthyroidism. CDR3 DNA: TGCAGTGCTAGAGATTCAAGGGGCTCTGGAAACACCATATATTTT. Its protein is CSARDSRGSGNTIYF.